This entry lists 5 T cell receptor beta chains sequenced from one sample in a study of tumor-infiltrating lymphocytes in primary liver carcinoma. Germline DNA was extracted too, while blood RNA derived from unsorted whole blood. Production of TCR beta cDNA used around 0.45 ug total RNA together with a constant-region primer. Sequencing libraries for TCR beta derived from three nested multiplex PCR rounds that used slightly modified ARM-PCR. The first two PCR rounds used TRBV1-TRBV30 primers with a Cbeta primer, about 9 cycles each. TCRdb recomputed calls from the multiplex PCR reads with MiXCR, one row per CDR3 protein. Of fewer than 350,000 distinct CDR3 sequences listed, 65% are singletons. The sequencing sample was made of peripheral blood. The receptors originated from a man aged 35 to 55 with primary liver carcinoma and hepatitis B virus infection.

The sample holds many counts of this clonotype. The chain combines TRBV29-1 with TRBJ1-1; 11 bases line up with TRBD1. J lost 5 bases, V lost 3 bases, and 11 bases had no gene match. The germline V gene has CDR1 SQVTM and CDR2 ANQGSEA. CDR3 length: 16 amino acids. CDR3 DNA: TGCAGCGTTGATCCCCGGGACAGGGGGGGGAGGACTGAAGCTTTCTTT. The encoded protein is CSVDPRDRGGRTEAFF.

A note on this clonotype: A much larger clonotype is one base distant, so this may be a read error. The gene calls are TRBV5-5 and TRBJ2-1; perhaps TRBD2 as D (5 bases). The CDR3 contains 12 residues. Germline CDR1 reads SGHKS; CDR2 reads YYEKEE (reference sequence). Here the CDR3 reads CVSSRERAEQFF. The CDR3 DNA sequence: TGTGTCAGCAGCCGGGAAAGGGCAGAGCAGTTCTTC.

Only one count was recorded for this clonotype. One end of the junction does not line up with germline, which may come from a read error. V gene TRBV28 combines with J gene TRBJ2-3; no clear D. The J call may be incorrect, as the DNA end agrees better with TRBJ1-5. The CDR3 has 11 amino acids. Germline CDR1 reads MDHEN; CDR2 reads SYDVKM. CDR3 DNA: TGTGCCAACAGTTTTTTAGATACGCAGCATTTT. This codes for CANSFLDTQHF.

The chain employs TRBV5-1 and TRBJ1-2, with a possible D match to TRBD1 (6 bases). V dropped 5 bases and J dropped 1 base, with 12 bases sitting between them. Germline values: CDR1 SGHRS, CDR2 YFSETQ. The CDR3 loop spans 14 amino acids. This chain's CDR3 is CASRTDRINYGYTF. The CDR3 DNA sequence: TGCGCCAGCAGAACTGACAGGATTAACTATGGCTACACCTTC.

Concerning this clonotype itself: Without the conserved terminal phenylalanine or tryptophan, this CDR3 likely stems from a read error. For the CDR3, the DNA is TGTGCCATCAGTTGGAAGAACACTGAAGCTTTCCTT. Amino acids: CAISWKNTEAFL. V is TRBV6-1 and J is TRBJ1-1; D call uncertain. The germline V gene has CDR1 MNHNS and CDR2 SASEGT. The CDR3 contains 12 residues.